This entry is about one T cell receptor beta chain. Generated by immunoSEQ multiplex PCR, the TCRdb table keeps only in-frame clones and is missing some. The sample has about 91,000 clones, 55% to 75% seen once; the top ten hold about 14%. Germline CDR1 reads SGHTS; CDR2 reads YDEGEE. The ends lost 0 bases at V and 8 bases at J; junction bases unmatched: 6. The CDR3 sequence is 14 residues long. The data stem from a study of radiotherapy plus CTLA-4 blockade in lung cancer. The chain joins TRBV5-8 to TRBJ1-1; 8 positions agree with TRBD1. This specimen consisted of peripheral blood, obtained from a patient treated with radiotherapy plus ipilimumab. The receptor's source is a human donor with non-small cell lung cancer that progressed on radiotherapy plus ipilimumab. The CDR3 DNA sequence: TGTGCCAGCAGCTTGGAGGCAGGGGGCGCCGAAGCTTTCTTT. Its translation is CASSLEAGGAEAFF.